Given below is one T cell receptor beta chain in context. The antigen is undetermined. These data belong to a study of cytomegalovirus exposure and HLA in healthy donors. Healthy bone marrow donors made up the donors. There are 16 residues in the CDR3. V lost 2 bases and J lost 3; bases outside the gene matches: 12. Germline CDR1 is GTSNPN and CDR2 is SVGIG (reference sequence). Study-wide results and limits: TCR beta chain V- and J-gene trimming was linked, in a later analysis, to a missense variant in DCLRE1C. 87-base-pair reads could not separate some V segments, including TRBV6-2 and TRBV6-3.

Both 60 Vbeta primers and 13 Jbeta primers went into the PCR. Data came from immunoSEQ multiplex PCR; TCRdb stores just in-frame clones and leaves some out. The sample contains 180,000 or so clones, around 85% of which appear only once. The chain has TRBV30 and TRBJ2-7, with 8 bases matching TRBD1. Specimen: PBMCs. This TCR derives from a man between 18 and 29 years old in good health and CMV-seropositive. In DNA form, the CDR3 reads TGTGCCTGGAGTATCCTAGGACAGGGTGTGAACTACGAGCAGTACTTC. Amino acids: CAWSILGQGVNYEQYF.